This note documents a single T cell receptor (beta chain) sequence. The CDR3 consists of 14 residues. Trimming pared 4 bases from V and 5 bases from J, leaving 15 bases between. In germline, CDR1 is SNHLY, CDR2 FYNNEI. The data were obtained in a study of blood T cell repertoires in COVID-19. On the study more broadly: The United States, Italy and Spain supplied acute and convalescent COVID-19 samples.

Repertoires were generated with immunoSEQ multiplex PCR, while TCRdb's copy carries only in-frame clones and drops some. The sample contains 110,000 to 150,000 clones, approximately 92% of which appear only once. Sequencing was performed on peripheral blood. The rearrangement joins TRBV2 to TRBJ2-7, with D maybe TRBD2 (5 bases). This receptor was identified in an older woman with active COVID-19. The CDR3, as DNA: TGTGCCAGCAGTGTGACTACCCCCCTTAACGAGCAGTACTTC. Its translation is CASSVTTPLNEQYF.